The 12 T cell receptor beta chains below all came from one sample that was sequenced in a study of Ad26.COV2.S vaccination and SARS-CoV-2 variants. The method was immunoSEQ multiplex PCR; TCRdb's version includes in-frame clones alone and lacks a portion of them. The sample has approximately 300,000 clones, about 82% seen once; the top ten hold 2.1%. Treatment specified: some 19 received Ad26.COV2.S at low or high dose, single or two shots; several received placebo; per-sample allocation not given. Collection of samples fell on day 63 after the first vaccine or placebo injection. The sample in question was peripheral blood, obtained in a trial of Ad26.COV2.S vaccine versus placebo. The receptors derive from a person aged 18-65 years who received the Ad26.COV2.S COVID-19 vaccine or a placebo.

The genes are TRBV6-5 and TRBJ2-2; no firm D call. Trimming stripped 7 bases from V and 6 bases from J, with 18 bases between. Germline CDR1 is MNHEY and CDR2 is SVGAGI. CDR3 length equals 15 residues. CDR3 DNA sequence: TGTGCCAGCAAACCCTCGGTTCGTGGGGCCGGGGAGCTGTTTTTT. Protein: CASKPSVRGAGELFF.

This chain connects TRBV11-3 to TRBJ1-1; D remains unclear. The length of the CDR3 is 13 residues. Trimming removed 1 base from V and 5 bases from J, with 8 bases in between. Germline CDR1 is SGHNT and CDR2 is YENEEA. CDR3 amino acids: CASSLGPETEAFF. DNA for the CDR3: TGTGCCAGCAGCTTAGGCCCGGAAACTGAAGCTTTCTTT.

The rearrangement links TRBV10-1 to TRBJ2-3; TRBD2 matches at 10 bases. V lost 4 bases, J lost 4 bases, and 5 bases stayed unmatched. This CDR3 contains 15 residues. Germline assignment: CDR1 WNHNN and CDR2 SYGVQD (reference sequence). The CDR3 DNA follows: TGCGCCAGCAGTGCGGTAGCGGGGGGTCCAGATACGCAGTATTTT. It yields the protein CASSAVAGGPDTQYF.

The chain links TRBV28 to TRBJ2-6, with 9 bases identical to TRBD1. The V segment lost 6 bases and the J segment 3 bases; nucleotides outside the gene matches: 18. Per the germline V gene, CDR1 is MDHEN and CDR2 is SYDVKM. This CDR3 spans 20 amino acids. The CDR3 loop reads CASSTPEPGQGGFGANVLTF. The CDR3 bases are TGTGCCAGCAGCACGCCGGAACCGGGACAGGGCGGCTTTGGGGCCAACGTCCTGACTTTC. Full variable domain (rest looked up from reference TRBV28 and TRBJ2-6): DVKVTQSSRYLVKRTGEKVFLECVQDMDHENMFWYRQDPGLGLRLIYFSYDVKMKEKGDIPEGYSVSREKKERFSLILESASTNQTSMYLCASSTPEPGQGGFGANVLTFGAGSRLTVL.

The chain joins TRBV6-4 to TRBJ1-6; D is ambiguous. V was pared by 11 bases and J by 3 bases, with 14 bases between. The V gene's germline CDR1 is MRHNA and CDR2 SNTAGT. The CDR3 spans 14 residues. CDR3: CAGSPGVYNSPLHF. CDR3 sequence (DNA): TGTGCCGGATCCCCGGGAGTCTATAATTCACCCCTCCACTTT.

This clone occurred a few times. The CDR3 bases are TGCGCCAGCAGGCCGGTTGGACAGGCAGAGACCCAGTACTTC. As protein: CASRPVGQAETQYF. The chain joins TRBV5-1 to TRBJ2-5; 7 bases fit TRBD1. The V and J ends lost 5 bases and 4 bases, in that order; junction bases with no gene match: 8. The CDR3 runs to 14 residues. Per the germline V gene, CDR1 is SGHRS and CDR2 is YFSETQ.

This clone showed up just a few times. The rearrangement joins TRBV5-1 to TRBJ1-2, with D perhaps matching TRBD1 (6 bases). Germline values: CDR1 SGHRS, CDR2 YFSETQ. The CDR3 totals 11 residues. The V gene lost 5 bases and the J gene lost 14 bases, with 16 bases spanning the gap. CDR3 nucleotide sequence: TGCGCCAGCAGACGGGAGGGGGTACGGACCTTC. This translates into CASRREGVRTF.

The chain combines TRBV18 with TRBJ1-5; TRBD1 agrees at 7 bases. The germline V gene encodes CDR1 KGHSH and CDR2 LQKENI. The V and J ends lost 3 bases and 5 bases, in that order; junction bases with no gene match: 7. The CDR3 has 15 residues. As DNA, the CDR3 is TGTGCCAGCTCACCCGAAGACAGGGCTGATCAGCCCCAGCATTTT. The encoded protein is CASSPEDRADQPQHF.

The CDR3 spells CATRDNQETQYF. The CDR3 DNA reads as TGTGCCACCAGGGACAACCAAGAGACCCAGTACTTC. The rearrangement uses TRBV24-1 and TRBJ2-5; D is possibly TRBD1 (5 bases). Germline values: CDR1 KGHDR, CDR2 SFDVKD. This CDR3 is 12 amino acids long. Trimming removed 7 bases from V and 0 bases from J, with 5 bases in between.

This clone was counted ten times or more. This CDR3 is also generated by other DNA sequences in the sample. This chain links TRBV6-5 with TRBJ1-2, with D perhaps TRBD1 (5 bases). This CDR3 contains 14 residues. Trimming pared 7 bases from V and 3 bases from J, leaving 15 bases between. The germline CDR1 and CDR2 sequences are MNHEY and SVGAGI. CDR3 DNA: TGTGCCAGCAAGTTAGGAGGGGCTGACTATGGCTACACCTTC. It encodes CASKLGGADYGYTF.

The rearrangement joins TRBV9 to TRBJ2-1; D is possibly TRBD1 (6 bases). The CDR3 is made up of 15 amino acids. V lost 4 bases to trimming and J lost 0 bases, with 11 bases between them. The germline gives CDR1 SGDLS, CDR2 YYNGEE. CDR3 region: CASSPRQASYNEQFF. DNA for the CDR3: TGTGCCAGCAGCCCCCGACAGGCCTCCTACAATGAGCAGTTCTTC.

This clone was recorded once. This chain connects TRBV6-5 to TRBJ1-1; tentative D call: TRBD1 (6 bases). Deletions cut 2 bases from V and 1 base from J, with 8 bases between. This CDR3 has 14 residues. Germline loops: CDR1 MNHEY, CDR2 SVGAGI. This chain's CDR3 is CASSYRDKNTEAFF. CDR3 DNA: TGTGCCAGCAGTTACCGGGACAAGAACACTGAAGCTTTCTTT.